This T cell receptor (beta chain) was documented in a study of CD8 T cells in ankylosing spondylitis. Regarding the study as a whole: Significant enrichment of disease-linked clones was reported in matched ankylosing spondylitis synovial fluid. A subset of motif variants has previously been described in the synovial fluid and blood of reactive arthritis.

This clonotype was detected a few times. Antigen specificity is unknown. Construction of TCR beta libraries was performed using quantitative 5'-RACE with molecular barcodes. MiXCR, run by TCRdb on the 5' RACE reads, gives a single entry per CDR3 protein. The sample includes some 340,000 distinct CDR3 sequences, under 15% of them seen just once. The CDR3 loop spans 17 amino acids. The J segment lost 1 base and the V segment lost 4 bases, leaving 12 bases of the junction unmatched. Per the germline V gene, CDR1 is LGHNA and CDR2 is YNFKEQ. This rearrangement joins TRBV4-2 to TRBJ2-5, with TRBD2 matching 7 bases. Material for sequencing was blood, either unsorted or a sorted T cell fraction (not recorded which). The TCR was taken from a male donor with ankylosing spondylitis or in good health (not recorded which). CDR3 bases: TGTGCCAGCAGCCGCTCCCCCACTTCGGGGGGCCAAGAGACCCAGTACTTC. Amino acids: CASSRSPTSGGQETQYF.